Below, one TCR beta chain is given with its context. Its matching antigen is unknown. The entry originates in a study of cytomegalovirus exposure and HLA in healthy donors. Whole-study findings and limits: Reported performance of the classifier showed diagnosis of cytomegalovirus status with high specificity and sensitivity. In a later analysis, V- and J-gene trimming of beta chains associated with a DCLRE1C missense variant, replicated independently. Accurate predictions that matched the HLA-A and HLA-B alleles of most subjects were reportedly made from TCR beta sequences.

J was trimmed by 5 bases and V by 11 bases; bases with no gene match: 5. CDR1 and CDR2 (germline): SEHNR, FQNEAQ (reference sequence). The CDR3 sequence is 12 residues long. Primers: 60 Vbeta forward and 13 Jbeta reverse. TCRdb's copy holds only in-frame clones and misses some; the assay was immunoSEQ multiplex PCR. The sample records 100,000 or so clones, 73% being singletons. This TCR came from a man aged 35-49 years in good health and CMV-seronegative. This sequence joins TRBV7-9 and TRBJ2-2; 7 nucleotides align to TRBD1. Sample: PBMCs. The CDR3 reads CAGNRGTGELFF. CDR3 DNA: TGTGCCGGCAACAGGGGAACCGGGGAGCTGTTTTTT.